The 13 T cell receptor beta chains presented below share a single source sample, sequenced in a study of cytomegalovirus exposure and HLA in healthy donors. Primers: 60 Vbeta forward and 13 Jbeta reverse. Clones were sequenced by immunoSEQ multiplex PCR, and TCRdb holds only the in-frame ones, with some missing. This table lists roughly 84,000 clones. The specimen sequenced was PBMCs. These receptors all stem from a man aged 50 or older in good health and CMV-seronegative.

Turning to this clone: At one end, the junction sequence differs from germline, possibly due to a read error. The genes are TRBV7-7 and TRBJ2-3, with D tentatively TRBD2 (7 bases). Germline V gene lookup returns CDR1 SSHAT and CDR2 FNYEAQ (reference sequence). The CDR3 is 16 residues long. This chain's CDR3 is CASSPSRGADTDTQYF. The CDR3 DNA reads as TGTGCTAGCAGCCCGAGTCGGGGGGCTGACACAGATACGCAGTATTTT.

V gene TRBV28 combines with J gene TRBJ2-1; 9 nucleotides match TRBD1. Germline CDR1 and CDR2: MDHEN and SYDVKM. Germline trimming cut 7 bases from V and 6 bases from J; bases unmatched to any gene: 10. The CDR3 length is 15 residues. The CDR3 nucleotides read TGTGCCAGCATTGTTCCGGGACAGGGAATCAATGAGCAGTTCTTC. Translated: CASIVPGQGINEQFF.

The rearrangement uses TRBV9 and TRBJ1-2; 9 bases line up with TRBD1. CDR3 length equals 14 residues. V was pared by 4 bases and J by 3 bases, with 4 bases of the junction left unmatched. CDR1 is SGDLS, CDR2 YYNGEE, per germline. This CDR3 is CASSSRQGDYGYTF. The CDR3 DNA reads TGTGCCAGCAGCTCTCGACAGGGGGACTATGGCTACACCTTC.

In regard to this clone: The sample carries other DNA sequences with the same CDR3. The chain couples TRBV9 to TRBJ1-1; a weak D match, TRBD1 (5 bases). CDR3 length: 14 amino acids. CDR1 and CDR2 (germline): SGDLS, YYNGEE. Trimming shortened V by 0 bases and J by 2 bases, and 8 bases separated the two germline ends. CDR3 residues: CASSVAGGNTEAFF. The CDR3 nucleotides read TGTGCCAGCAGCGTAGCCGGGGGAAACACTGAAGCTTTCTTT.

The chain couples TRBV6-5 to TRBJ2-7; D ambiguous. With 2 bases removed from V and 3 bases from J, the gap between germline ends came to 14 bases. This CDR3 comprises 15 residues. CDR1 is MNHEY, CDR2 SVGAGI, per germline. CDR3 in amino acids: CASSYRPGSYYEQYF. The DNA of the CDR3 is TGTGCCAGCAGTTACCGGCCAGGTAGTTACTACGAGCAGTACTTC.

The gene calls are TRBV27 and TRBJ1-1; perhaps TRBD1 as D (6 bases). In germline, CDR1 is MNHEY, CDR2 SMNVEV (reference sequence). Trimming removed 3 bases at V and 2 bases at J, with 10 bases between. This CDR3 comprises 14 residues. The CDR3 here is CASSFLGQNTEAFF. CDR3 sequence (DNA): TGTGCCAGCAGTTTCCTGGGACAAAACACTGAAGCTTTCTTT.

CDR3 loop: CASSRRLAGGHGEQYF. The CDR3 DNA follows: TGCGCCAGCAGCCGACGACTAGCGGGGGGTCATGGGGAGCAGTACTTC. The V gene is TRBV4-1, the J gene TRBJ2-7; 13 positions match TRBD2. The trim removed 4 bases at V and 7 bases at J, leaving 10 bases unmatched. This CDR3 is 16 amino acids long. Germline V gene data show CDR1 as MGHRA and CDR2 as YSYEKL.

The chain carries TRBV7-9 and TRBJ1-6; TRBD1 agrees at 11 bases. The CDR3 is made up of 15 amino acids. The germline V gene encodes CDR1 SEHNR and CDR2 FQNEAQ (reference sequence). The V segment lost 5 bases and the J segment 8 bases; nucleotides outside the gene matches: 5. CDR3 DNA: TGTGCCAGCAGCGATGGGACAGGGGGGCATTCACCCCTCCACTTT. It yields the protein CASSDGTGGHSPLHF.

This chain connects TRBV7-2 to TRBJ2-1; 12 nucleotides agree with TRBD2. Losses at the gene ends were 5 bases for V and 14 bases for J; bases not matched to a gene: 7. This CDR3 contains 13 residues. CDR1 SGHTA and CDR2 FQGNSA come from the germline V gene. The CDR3 spells CASSGTRTSGEFF. The CDR3 nucleotides are TGTGCCAGCAGCGGGACGAGGACTAGCGGGGAGTTCTTC.

The rearrangement joins TRBV29-1 to TRBJ2-5, with TRBD2 as a possible D gene (5 bases). The DNA end lines up better with TRBJ2-7; the J call may be wrong. The CDR3 is 12 residues long. Germline V gene lookup returns CDR1 SQVTM and CDR2 ANQGSEA. The CDR3 region has the DNA TGCAGCGTTGACGGGGATAACTACGAGCAGTACTTC. This gives the protein CSVDGDNYEQYF.

This chain links TRBV9 with TRBJ2-3; no firm D call. Germline-derived CDR1 and CDR2 are SGDLS and YYNGEE. The CDR3 is 15 residues long. V was cut by 3 bases and J by 0 bases, with 11 bases left in between. The CDR3 is CASSAKPTSTDTQYF. CDR3 sequence (DNA): TGTGCCAGCAGCGCCAAACCTACTAGCACAGATACGCAGTATTTT.

V and J are TRBV7-2 and TRBJ2-2; 7 bases match TRBD2. V lost 2 bases and J lost 0; bases outside the gene matches: 0. This CDR3 is 15 amino acids long. Germline CDR1 SGHTA, CDR2 FQGNSA. The chain's CDR3 is CASSLLAANTGELFF. CDR3 sequence (DNA): TGTGCCAGCAGCTTACTAGCGGCGAACACCGGGGAGCTGTTTTTT.

V usage is TRBV5-1 and J usage is TRBJ2-7, with 8 nucleotides matching TRBD1. CDR3 length: 14 residues. Germline CDR1 is SGHRS and CDR2 is YFSETQ. V gave up 4 bases and J gave up 3 bases; unmatched junction bases: 6. The CDR3: CASSPRTGHYEQYF. CDR3 in DNA: TGCGCCAGCAGCCCTCGGACAGGGCACTACGAGCAGTACTTC.